This T cell receptor (beta chain) stems from a study of post-analysis software for immune sequencing data. Study-wide background: Included among the disease courses, which were recorded for the cohort, were relapsing-remitting, secondary progressive and progressive-relapsing multiple sclerosis.

Study results and limitations: Elevated frequency relative to controls characterized four or five TRBV segments in patients, TRBV5-6, TRBV5-1 and TRBV20-1 among them. By F measure, strong co-clustering occurred among samples prepared in the same batch.

In regard to this clonotype: No antigen is known for it.

Unique molecular identifiers were carried by the TCR beta cDNA libraries. T cells, roughly 1 to 10 million of them, yielded some 540,000 cDNA molecules. TCRdb reprocessed the PCR reads with MiXCR, giving one entry per CDR3 protein. The sample carries around 500,000 distinct CDR3 sequences, 34% recorded once. Trimming stripped 5 bases from V and 0 bases from J, with 13 bases between. The CDR3 length is 16 residues. CDR1 MNHEY and CDR2 SMNVEV come from the germline V gene (reference sequence). The rearrangement uses TRBV27 and TRBJ1-4; D remains ambiguous. Material: blood. The origin of this receptor is a girl younger than 18 with multiple sclerosis. CDR3 DNA: TGTGCCAGCAGTCCCCTGGATCTCACAACTAATGAAAAACTGTTTTTT. Its protein is CASSPLDLTTNEKLFF.